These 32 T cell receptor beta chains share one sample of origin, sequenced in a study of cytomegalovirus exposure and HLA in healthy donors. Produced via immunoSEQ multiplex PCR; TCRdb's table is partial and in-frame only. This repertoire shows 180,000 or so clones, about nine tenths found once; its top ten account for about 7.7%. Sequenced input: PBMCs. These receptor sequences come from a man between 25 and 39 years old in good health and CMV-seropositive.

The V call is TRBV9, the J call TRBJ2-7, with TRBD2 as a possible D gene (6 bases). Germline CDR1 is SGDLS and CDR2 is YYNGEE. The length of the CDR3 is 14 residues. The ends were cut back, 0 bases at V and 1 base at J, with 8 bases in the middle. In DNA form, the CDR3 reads TGTGCCAGCAGCGTAGTTGGGACTTCCTACGAGCAGTACTTC. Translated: CASSVVGTSYEQYF.

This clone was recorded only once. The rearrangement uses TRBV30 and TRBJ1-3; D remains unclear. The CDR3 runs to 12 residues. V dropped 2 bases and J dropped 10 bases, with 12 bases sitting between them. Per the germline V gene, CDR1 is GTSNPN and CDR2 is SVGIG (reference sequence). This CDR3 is CAWSPTRDTIYF. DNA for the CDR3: TGTGCCTGGAGTCCCACTAGGGATACCATATATTTT.

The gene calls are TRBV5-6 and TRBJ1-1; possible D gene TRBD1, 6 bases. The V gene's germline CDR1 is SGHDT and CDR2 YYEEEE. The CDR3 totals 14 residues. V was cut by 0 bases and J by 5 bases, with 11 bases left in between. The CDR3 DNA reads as TGTGCCAGCAGCTTGGCGGGGGGCTCTACTGAAGCTTTCTTT. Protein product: CASSLAGGSTEAFF.

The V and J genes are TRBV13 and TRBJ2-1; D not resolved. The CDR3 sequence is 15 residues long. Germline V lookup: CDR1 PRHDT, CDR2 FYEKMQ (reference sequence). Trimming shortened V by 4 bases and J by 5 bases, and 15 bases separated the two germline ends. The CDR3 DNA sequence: TGTGCCAGCAGCTCTTACGACTCAAACAACAATGAGCAGTTCTTC. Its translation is CASSSYDSNNNEQFF.

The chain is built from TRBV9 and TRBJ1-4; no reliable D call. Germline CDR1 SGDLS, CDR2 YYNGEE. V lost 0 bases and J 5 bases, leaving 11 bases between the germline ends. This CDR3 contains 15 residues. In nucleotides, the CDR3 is TGTGCCAGCAGCGTAGGTTGGACGGGGAATGAAAAACTGTTTTTT. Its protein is CASSVGWTGNEKLFF. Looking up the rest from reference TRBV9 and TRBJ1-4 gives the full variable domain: DSGVTQTPKHLITATGQRVTLRCSPRSGDLSVYWYQQSLDQGLQFLIQYYNGEERAKGNILERFSAQQFPDLHSELNLSSLELGDSALYFCASSVGWTGNEKLFFGSGTQLSVL.

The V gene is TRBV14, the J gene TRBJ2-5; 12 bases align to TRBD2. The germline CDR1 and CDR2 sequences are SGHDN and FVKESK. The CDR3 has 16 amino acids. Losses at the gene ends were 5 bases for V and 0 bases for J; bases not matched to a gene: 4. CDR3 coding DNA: TGTGCCAGCAGCAACGGACTAGCGGGAAACCAAGAGACCCAGTACTTC. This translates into CASSNGLAGNQETQYF. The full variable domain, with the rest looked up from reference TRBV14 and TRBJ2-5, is EAGVTQFPSHSVIEKGQTVTLRCDPISGHDNLYWYRRVMGKEIKFLLHFVKESKQDESGMPNNRFLAERTGGTYSTLKVQPAELEDSGVYFCASSNGLAGNQETQYFGPGTRLLVL.

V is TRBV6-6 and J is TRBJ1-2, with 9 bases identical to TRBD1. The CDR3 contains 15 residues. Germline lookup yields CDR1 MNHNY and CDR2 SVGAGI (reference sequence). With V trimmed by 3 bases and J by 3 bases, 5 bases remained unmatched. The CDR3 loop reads CASSYVDRGDYGYTF. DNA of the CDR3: TGTGCCAGCAGTTATGTGGACAGGGGCGACTATGGCTACACCTTC.

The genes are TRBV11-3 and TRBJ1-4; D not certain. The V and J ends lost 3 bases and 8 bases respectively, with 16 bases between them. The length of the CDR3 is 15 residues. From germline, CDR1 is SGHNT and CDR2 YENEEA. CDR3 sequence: CASSLPGGGGEKLFF. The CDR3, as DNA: TGTGCCAGCAGCTTGCCCGGAGGAGGAGGGGAAAAACTGTTTTTT.

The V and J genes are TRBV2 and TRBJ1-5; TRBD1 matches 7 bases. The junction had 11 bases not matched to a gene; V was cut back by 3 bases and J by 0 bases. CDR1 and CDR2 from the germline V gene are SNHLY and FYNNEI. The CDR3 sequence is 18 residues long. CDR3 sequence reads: CASSDLRGQMFSNQPQHF. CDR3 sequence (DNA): TGTGCCAGCAGTGACCTGAGGGGACAGATGTTTAGCAATCAGCCCCAGCATTTT.

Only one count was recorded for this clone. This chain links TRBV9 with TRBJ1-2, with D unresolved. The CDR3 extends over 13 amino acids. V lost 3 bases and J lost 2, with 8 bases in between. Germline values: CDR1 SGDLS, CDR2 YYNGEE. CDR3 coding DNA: TGTGCCAGCAGCGAGACTGTCAACTATGGCTACACCTTC. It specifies CASSETVNYGYTF.

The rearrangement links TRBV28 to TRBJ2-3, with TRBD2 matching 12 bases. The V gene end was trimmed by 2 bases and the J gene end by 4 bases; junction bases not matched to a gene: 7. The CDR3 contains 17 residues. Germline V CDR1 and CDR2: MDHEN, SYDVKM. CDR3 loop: CASSLTSGRPSADTQYF. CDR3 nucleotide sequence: TGTGCCAGCAGTTTAACTAGCGGGAGGCCCAGCGCAGATACGCAGTATTTT.

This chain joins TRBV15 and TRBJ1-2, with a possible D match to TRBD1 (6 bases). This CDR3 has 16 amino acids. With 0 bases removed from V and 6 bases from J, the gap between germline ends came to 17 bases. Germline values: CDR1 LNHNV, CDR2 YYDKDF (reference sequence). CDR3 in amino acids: CATSRDHGQQSNGYTF. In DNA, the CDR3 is TGTGCCACCAGCAGAGATCACGGACAGCAAAGTAATGGCTACACCTTC.

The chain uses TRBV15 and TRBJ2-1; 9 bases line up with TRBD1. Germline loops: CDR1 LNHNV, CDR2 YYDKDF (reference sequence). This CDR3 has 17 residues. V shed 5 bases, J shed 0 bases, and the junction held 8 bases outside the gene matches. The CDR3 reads CATSPDRGRGSYNEQFF. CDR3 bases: TGTGCCACCAGCCCCGACAGGGGGAGAGGCTCCTACAATGAGCAGTTCTTC. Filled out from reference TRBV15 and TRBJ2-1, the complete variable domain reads DAMVIQNPRYQVTQFGKPVTLSCSQTLNHNVMYWYQQKSSQAPKLLFHYYDKDFNNEADTPDNFQSRRPNTSFCFLDIRSPGLGDTAMYLCATSPDRGRGSYNEQFFGPGTRLTVL.

CDR3 region: CAGRTGVDEKLFF. The CDR3 nucleotides read TGTGCCGGCCGCACAGGGGTGGATGAAAAACTGTTTTTT. This chain joins TRBV7-9 and TRBJ1-4; 7 bases map to TRBD1. Germline loops: CDR1 SEHNR, CDR2 FQNEAQ (reference sequence). The V gene end was trimmed by 11 bases and the J gene end by 6 bases; junction bases not matched to a gene: 9. This CDR3 has 13 residues.

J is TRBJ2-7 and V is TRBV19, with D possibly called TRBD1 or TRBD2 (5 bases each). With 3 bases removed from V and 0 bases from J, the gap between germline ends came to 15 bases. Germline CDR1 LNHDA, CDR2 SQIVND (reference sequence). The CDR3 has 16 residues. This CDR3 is CASSISFGASSYEQYF. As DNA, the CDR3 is TGTGCCAGTAGTATTTCTTTCGGGGCTAGCTCCTACGAGCAGTACTTC.

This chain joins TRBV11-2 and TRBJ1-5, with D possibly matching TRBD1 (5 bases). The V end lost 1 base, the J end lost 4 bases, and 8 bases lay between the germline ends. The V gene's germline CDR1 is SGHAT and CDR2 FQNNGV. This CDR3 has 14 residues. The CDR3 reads CASSLAGRNQPQHF. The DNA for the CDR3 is TGTGCCAGCAGCTTAGCAGGGCGTAATCAGCCCCAGCATTTT.

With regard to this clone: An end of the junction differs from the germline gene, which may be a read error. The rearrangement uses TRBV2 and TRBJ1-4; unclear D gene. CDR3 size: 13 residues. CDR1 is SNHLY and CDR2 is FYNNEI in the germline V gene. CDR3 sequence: CACRTAVGEKLFF. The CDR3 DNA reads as TGTGCCTGCAGGACGGCGGTGGGTGAAAAACTGTTTTTT.

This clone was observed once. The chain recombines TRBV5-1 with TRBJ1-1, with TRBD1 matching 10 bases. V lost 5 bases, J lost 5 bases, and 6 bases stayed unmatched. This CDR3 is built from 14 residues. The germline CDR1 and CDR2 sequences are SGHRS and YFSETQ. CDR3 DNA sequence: TGCGCCAGCAGTCCCGGGACAGGGGTTACTGAAGCTTTCTTT. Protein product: CASSPGTGVTEAFF.

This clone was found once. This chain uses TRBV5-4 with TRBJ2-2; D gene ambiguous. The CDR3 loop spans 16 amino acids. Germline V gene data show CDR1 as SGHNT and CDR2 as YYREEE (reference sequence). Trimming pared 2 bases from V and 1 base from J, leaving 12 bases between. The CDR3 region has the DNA TGTGCCAGCAGCTTTGGTGGGCTGAGGAACACCGGGGAGCTGTTTTTT. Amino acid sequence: CASSFGGLRNTGELFF.

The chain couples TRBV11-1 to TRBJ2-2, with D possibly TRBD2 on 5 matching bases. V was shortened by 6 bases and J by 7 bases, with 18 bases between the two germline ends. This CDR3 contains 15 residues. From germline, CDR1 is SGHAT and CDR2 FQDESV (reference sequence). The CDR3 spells CASRSESTRGGELFF. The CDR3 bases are TGTGCCAGCAGATCGGAAAGTACTCGGGGCGGGGAGCTGTTTTTT.

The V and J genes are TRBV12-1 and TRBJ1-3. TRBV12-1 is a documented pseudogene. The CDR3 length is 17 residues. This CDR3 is CASSFAFCRRAGNTIYF. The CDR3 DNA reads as TGTGCCAGCAGCTTTGCCTTTTGTCGTCGGGCTGGAAACACCATATATTTT.

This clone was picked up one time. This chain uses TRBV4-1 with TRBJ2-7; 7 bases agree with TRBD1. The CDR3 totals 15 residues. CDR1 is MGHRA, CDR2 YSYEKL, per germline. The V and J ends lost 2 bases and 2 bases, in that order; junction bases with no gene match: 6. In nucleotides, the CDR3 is TGCGCCAGCAGCCAAATTGGGACAGCCACCTACGAGCAGTACTTC. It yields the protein CASSQIGTATYEQYF.

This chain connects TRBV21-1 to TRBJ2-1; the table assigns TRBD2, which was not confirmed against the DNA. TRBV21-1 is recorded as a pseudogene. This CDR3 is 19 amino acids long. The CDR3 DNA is TGTGCCAGCGGTTCGCCCTTCCGCTTATGGCGCGGGGGAACAAATGAGCAGTTCTTC. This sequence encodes CASGSPFRLWRGGTNEQFF.

The DNA of the CDR3 is TGTGCCAGCTCACCAGACAGGGAAGAGCTGTTTTTT. Translated: CASSPDREELFF. This rearrangement joins TRBV18 to TRBJ2-2, with TRBD1 identical over 7 bases. V was clipped by 2 bases and J by 11 bases; unmatched bases: 2. This CDR3 region has 12 residues. Germline V lookup: CDR1 KGHSH, CDR2 LQKENI.

The CDR3 DNA reads TGTGCCAGCAGCTTAGAAGGGAAATGGGGTTACTTGGACACTGAAGCTTTCTTT. Protein: CASSLEGKWGYLDTEAFF. The V gene is TRBV11-1, the J gene TRBJ1-1; the D is unclear. This CDR3 contains 18 residues. Trimming took off 1 base at V and 3 bases at J, with 21 bases between the two ends. Germline values: CDR1 SGHAT, CDR2 FQDESV (reference sequence).

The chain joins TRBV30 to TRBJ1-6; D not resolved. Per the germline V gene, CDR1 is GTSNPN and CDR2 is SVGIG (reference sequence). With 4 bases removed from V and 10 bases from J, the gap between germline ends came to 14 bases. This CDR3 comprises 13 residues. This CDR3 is CAWTTGIGSPLHF. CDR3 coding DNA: TGTGCCTGGACTACTGGTATAGGGTCACCCCTCCACTTT.

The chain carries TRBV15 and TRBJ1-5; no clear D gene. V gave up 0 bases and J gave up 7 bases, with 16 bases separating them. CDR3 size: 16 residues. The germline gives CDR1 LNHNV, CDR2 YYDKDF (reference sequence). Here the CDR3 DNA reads TGTGCCACCAGCAGAGATCTCGTACCGGAGGGCCAGCCCCAGCATTTT. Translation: CATSRDLVPEGQPQHF.

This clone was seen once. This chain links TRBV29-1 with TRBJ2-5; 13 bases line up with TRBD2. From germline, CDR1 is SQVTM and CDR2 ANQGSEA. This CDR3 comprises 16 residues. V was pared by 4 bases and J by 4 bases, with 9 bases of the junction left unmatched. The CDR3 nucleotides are TGCAGCGTTGTCGGACTAGCGGGGGCCGTGGCAGAGACCCAGTACTTC. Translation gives CSVVGLAGAVAETQYF.

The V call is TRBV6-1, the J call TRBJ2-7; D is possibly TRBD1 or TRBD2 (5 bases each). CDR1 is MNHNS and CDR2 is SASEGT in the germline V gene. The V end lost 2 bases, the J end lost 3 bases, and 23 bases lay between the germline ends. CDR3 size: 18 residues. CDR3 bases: TGTGCCAGCAGTGAAAGCCGAGACGGGGCGGGTATAGGCTACGAGCAGTACTTC. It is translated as CASSESRDGAGIGYEQYF.

CDR3 sequence reads: CASSATPKTQETQYF. The CDR3 coding sequence is TGTGCCAGCAGCGCGACCCCAAAAACCCAAGAGACCCAGTACTTC. This chain uses TRBV7-9 with TRBJ2-5; D is undetermined. Germline V CDR1 and CDR2: SEHNR, FQNEAQ (reference sequence). Trimming left V 5 bases short and J 1 base short, with 14 bases between. The CDR3 runs to 15 residues.

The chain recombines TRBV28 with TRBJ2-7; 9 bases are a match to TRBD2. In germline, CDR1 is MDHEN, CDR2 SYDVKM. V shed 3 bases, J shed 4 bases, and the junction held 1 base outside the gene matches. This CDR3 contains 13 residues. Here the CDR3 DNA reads TGTGCCAGCAGTTTTAGCGGGAGATACGAGCAGTACTTC. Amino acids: CASSFSGRYEQYF.

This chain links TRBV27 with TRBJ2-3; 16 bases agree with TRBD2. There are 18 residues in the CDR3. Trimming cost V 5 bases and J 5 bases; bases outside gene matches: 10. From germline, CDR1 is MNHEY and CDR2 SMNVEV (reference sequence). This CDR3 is CASSPGLAGGHPGDTQYF. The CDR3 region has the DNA TGTGCCAGCAGTCCGGGACTAGCGGGAGGGCATCCAGGAGATACGCAGTATTTT.